These 10 T cell receptor beta chains came from one sample sequenced in a study of shared clonotypes between healthy human individuals. Sequenced by immunoSEQ multiplex PCR; TCRdb stores in-frame clones only, minus some. The sample holds about 190,000 clones, roughly 70% seen once. The sequenced material came from memory CD4+ T cells sorted from blood. Subset reported: CD45RA-negative fraction. Every receptor here comes from a man aged 30 to 45 in good health.

This clone has a single count. The rearrangement uses TRBV2 and TRBJ1-2; D is ambiguous. This CDR3 contains 13 residues. The V and J ends lost 4 bases and 3 bases respectively, with 9 bases between them. CDR1 is SNHLY, CDR2 FYNNEI, per germline. The CDR3 loop reads CASSAGQDYGYTF. CDR3 in DNA: TGTGCCAGCAGTGCGGGCCAGGACTATGGCTACACCTTC.

This clone was detected once. This sequence joins TRBV28 and TRBJ2-5; D is perhaps TRBD2 (5 bases). CDR1 is MDHEN, CDR2 SYDVKM, per germline. V was pared by 7 bases and J by 5 bases, with 11 bases between. The CDR3 consists of 12 residues. CDR3 in amino acids: CASTPDWETQYF. CDR3 nucleotides: TGTGCCAGCACCCCGGACTGGGAGACCCAGTACTTC.

This chain joins TRBV5-1 and TRBJ2-5, with D perhaps matching TRBD1 (5 bases). Germline V gives CDR1 SGHRS, CDR2 YFSETQ. Trimming pared 4 bases from V and 2 bases from J, leaving 12 bases between. The CDR3 runs 14 residues. The CDR3 is CASSPGHSQETQYF. As DNA, the CDR3 is TGCGCCAGCAGCCCAGGACATTCTCAAGAGACCCAGTACTTC.

This chain connects TRBV7-8 to TRBJ1-3; D is possibly TRBD1 (5 bases). The germline V gene encodes CDR1 SGHVS and CDR2 FQNEAQ. Between the trimmed V and J ends, which lost 4 bases and 9 bases, there was a span of 16 bases. This CDR3 comprises 14 residues. In nucleotides, the CDR3 is TGTGCCAGCAGCTCCCGGGGGGTCCAGGGCACCATATATTTT. As protein: CASSSRGVQGTIYF.

The V call is TRBV7-9, the J call TRBJ2-7; 10 bases fit TRBD2. V dropped 8 bases and J dropped 2; count of bases not matched to a gene: 6. Germline-derived CDR1 and CDR2 are SEHNR and FQNEAQ (reference sequence). The CDR3 has 14 amino acids. The CDR3 DNA sequence: TGTGCCAGCGGTCTAGCGGGAGTAACCTACGAGCAGTACTTC. As protein: CASGLAGVTYEQYF.

The genes are TRBV10-2 and TRBJ1-4; weak D call: TRBD1 (6 bases). The germline CDR1 and CDR2 sequences are WSHSY and SAAADI. Between the trimmed V and J ends, which lost 4 bases and 11 bases, there was a span of 17 bases. The CDR3 totals 14 residues. CDR3 sequence: CASSVTGKSGKLFF. The CDR3 DNA sequence: TGCGCCAGCAGTGTTACAGGGAAATCGGGGAAACTGTTTTTT.

This clone was counted a few times. The chain has TRBV4-1 and TRBJ2-2, with D unresolved. The V gene lost 4 bases and the J gene lost 7 bases, with 13 bases spanning the gap. The CDR3 is made up of 14 amino acids. Per the germline V gene, CDR1 is MGHRA and CDR2 is YSYEKL. The CDR3 coding sequence is TGCGCCAGCAGCCTTGAAGGGCTGAGCGGGGAGCTGTTTTTT. This encodes CASSLEGLSGELFF.

The V gene is TRBV7-2, the J gene TRBJ2-1; the D is unclear. V was shortened by 0 bases and J by 0 bases, with 6 bases between the two germline ends. Germline lookup yields CDR1 SGHTA and CDR2 FQGNSA. The CDR3 has 15 residues. CDR3 residues: CASSLAVNSYNEQFF. CDR3 nucleotide sequence: TGTGCCAGCAGCTTAGCTGTGAACTCCTACAATGAGCAGTTCTTC.

This CDR3 reads CASEKGAHQPQHF. Written as DNA, the CDR3 is TGCGCCAGCGAGAAGGGGGCGCATCAGCCCCAGCATTTT. The rearrangement uses TRBV10-2 and TRBJ1-5, with TRBD1 identical over 7 bases. The CDR3 contains 13 residues. CDR1 WSHSY and CDR2 SAAADI come from the germline V gene. After removal of 8 bases from V and 5 bases from J, the junction contained 6 bases not matched to a gene.

This rearrangement joins TRBV28 to TRBJ1-1; D not certain. V was clipped by 2 bases and J by 1 base, with 20 bases between them. This CDR3 has 18 residues. Per the germline V gene, CDR1 is MDHEN and CDR2 is SYDVKM. The CDR3 loop reads CASSLPPLSAARNTEAFF. The CDR3 DNA follows: TGTGCCAGCAGTTTACCCCCCTTGTCGGCGGCCAGGAACACTGAAGCTTTCTTT.